This is a list of T cell receptor beta chains from one sample in a study of read filtering for tumor transcriptome and immune sequencing. TCRdb re-called the reads through MiXCR, storing one row per CDR3 protein. Here the sample spans some 130,000 distinct CDR3 sequences, 13% being singletons. Sequenced sample: a population of CD138-negative cells sorted from bone marrow. These receptors originate from a donor at least 40 years old with multiple myeloma. Both conserved end residues are part of each CDR3. The D gene is left open where the match is weak. Some rows mark clone size as missing; the rest say once, few, many or name a class of expanded clone.

clone_size,j_call,d_call,v_call,cdr3_aa,cdr3_nt
many,TRBJ1-1,NA,TRBV29-1,CSVGGRPDTEAFF,TGCAGCGTTGGGGGGCGCCCGGACACTGAAGCTTTCTTT
many,TRBJ1-1,NA,TRBV30,CAWNGGTLPEAFF,TGTGCCTGGAATGGCGGGACATTGCCTGAAGCTTTCTTT
many,TRBJ2-7,NA,TRBV11-2,CASSLTTYEQYF,TGTGCCAGCAGCTTGACTACCTACGAGCAGTACTTC
NA,TRBJ2-1,NA,TRBV7-3,CASSPPVSNEQFF,TGTGCCAGCAGCCCCCCGGTGAGCAATGAGCAGTTCTTC
NA,TRBJ1-5,NA,TRBV28,CASSLLGDGNQPQHF,TGTGCCAGCAGTTTATTGGGAGACGGCAATCAGCCCCAGCATTTT
NA,TRBJ2-5,TRBD1,TRBV7-9,CASSLDRKETQYF,TGTGCCAGCAGCTTGGACAGGAAAGAGACCCAGTACTTC
NA,TRBJ1-2,TRBD1,TRBV28,CASNSDRYYGYTF,TGTGCCAGCAATTCGGACAGGTACTATGGCTACACCTTC
many,TRBJ2-3,NA,TRBV5-6,CASEVSSTDTQYF,TGTGCCAGCGAAGTTTCCAGCACAGATACGCAGTATTTT
NA,TRBJ2-1,TRBD2,TRBV6-5,CASSLTSGRSDEQFF,TGTGCCAGCAGTTTGACTAGCGGGAGGTCTGATGAGCAGTTCTTC
NA,TRBJ2-7,NA,TRBV29-1,CSVGRGVAYEQYF,TGCAGCGTCGGCCGCGGGGTAGCCTACGAGCAGTACTTC
many,TRBJ2-1,TRBD2,TRBV7-8,CASSLERGTYNEQFF,TGTGCCAGCAGCTTGGAGCGGGGTACCTACAATGAGCAGTTCTTC
many,TRBJ2-1,NA,TRBV20-1,CSVDGYNEQFF,TGCAGTGTGGACGGGTACAATGAGCAGTTCTTC
many,TRBJ2-1,TRBD1,TRBV5-1,CASSLEGGAHNEQFF,TGCGCCAGCAGCTTGGAAGGGGGCGCCCACAATGAGCAGTTCTTC
many,TRBJ2-1,TRBD2,TRBV11-3,CASSGAGGPTNEQFF,TGTGCCAGCAGCGGAGCGGGAGGGCCAACAAATGAGCAGTTCTTC
many,TRBJ2-3,NA,TRBV12-3/TRBV12-4,CASSLEEGTLTDTQYF,TGTGCCAGCAGTTTAGAGGAGGGGACCCTCACAGATACGCAGTATTTT
NA,TRBJ2-2,NA,TRBV19,CATQGPRPNTGELFF,TGTGCCACTCAGGGCCCGAGACCAAACACCGGGGAGCTGTTTTTT